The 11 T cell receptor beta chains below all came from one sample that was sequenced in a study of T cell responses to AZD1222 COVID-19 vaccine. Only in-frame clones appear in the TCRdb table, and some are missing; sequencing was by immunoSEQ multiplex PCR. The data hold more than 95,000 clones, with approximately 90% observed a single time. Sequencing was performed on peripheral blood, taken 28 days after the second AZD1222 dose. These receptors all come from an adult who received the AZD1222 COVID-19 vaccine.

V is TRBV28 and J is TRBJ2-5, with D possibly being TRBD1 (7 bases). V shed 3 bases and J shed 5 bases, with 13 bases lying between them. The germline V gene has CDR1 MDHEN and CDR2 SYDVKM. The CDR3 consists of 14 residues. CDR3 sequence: CASSLEGAGETQYF. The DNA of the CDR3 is TGTGCCAGCAGTTTGGAGGGGGCAGGGGAGACCCAGTACTTC.

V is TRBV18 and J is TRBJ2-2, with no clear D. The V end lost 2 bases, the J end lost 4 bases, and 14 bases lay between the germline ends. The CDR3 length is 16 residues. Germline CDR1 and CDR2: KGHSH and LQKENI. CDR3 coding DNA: TGTGCCAGCTCACCAAACTGGGGTCGGAGCACCGGGGAGCTGTTTTTT. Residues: CASSPNWGRSTGELFF.

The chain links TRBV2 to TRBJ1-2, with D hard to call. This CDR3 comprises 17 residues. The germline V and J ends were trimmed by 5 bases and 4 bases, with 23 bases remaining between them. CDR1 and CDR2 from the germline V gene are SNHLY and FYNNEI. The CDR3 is CASSLSIPTEVGYGYTF. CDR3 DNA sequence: TGTGCCAGCAGTTTGTCCATTCCGACGGAGGTTGGCTATGGCTACACCTTC.

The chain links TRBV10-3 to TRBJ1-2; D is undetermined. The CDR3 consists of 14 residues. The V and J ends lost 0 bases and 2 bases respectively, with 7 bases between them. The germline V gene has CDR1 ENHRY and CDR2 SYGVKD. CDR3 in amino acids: CAISESPPNYGYTF. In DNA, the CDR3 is TGTGCCATCAGTGAGTCTCCCCCGAACTATGGCTACACCTTC.

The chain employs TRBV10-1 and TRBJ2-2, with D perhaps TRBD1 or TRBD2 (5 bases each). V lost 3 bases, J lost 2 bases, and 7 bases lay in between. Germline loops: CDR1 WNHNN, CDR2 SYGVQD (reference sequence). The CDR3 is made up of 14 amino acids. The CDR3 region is CASSDRGNTGELFF. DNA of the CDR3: TGCGCCAGCAGTGACCGGGGCAACACCGGGGAGCTGTTTTTT.

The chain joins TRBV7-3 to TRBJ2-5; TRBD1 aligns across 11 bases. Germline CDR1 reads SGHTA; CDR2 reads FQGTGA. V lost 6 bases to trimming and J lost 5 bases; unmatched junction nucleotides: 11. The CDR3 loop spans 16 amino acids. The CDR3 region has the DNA TGTGCCAGCAGTTTTTTCCGGGACAGGGGGAGGGAGACCCAGTACTTC. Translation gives CASSFFRDRGRETQYF.

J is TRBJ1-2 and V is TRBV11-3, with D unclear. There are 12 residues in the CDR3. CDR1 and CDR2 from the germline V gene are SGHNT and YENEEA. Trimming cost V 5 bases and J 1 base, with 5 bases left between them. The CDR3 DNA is TGTGCCAGCAGCGCAAGTAACTATGGCTACACCTTC. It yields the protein CASSASNYGYTF.

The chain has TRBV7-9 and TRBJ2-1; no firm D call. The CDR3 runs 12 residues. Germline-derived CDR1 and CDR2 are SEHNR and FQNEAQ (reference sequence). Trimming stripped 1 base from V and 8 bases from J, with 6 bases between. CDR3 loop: CASSLDWYEQFF. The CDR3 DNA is TGTGCCAGCAGCTTAGATTGGTATGAGCAGTTCTTC. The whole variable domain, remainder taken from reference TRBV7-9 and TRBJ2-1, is DTGVSQNPRHKITKRGQNVTFRCDPISEHNRLYWYRQTLGQGPEFLTYFQNEAQLEKSRLLSDRFSAERPKGSFSTLEIQRTEQGDSAMYLCASSLDWYEQFFGPGTRLTVL.

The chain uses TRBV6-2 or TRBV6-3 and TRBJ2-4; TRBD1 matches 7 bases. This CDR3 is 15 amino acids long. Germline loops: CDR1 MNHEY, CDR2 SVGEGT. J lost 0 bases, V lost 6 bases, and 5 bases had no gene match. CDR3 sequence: CASSQDRVAKNIQYF. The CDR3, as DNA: TGTGCCAGCAGCCAAGACAGGGTAGCCAAAAACATTCAGTACTTC.

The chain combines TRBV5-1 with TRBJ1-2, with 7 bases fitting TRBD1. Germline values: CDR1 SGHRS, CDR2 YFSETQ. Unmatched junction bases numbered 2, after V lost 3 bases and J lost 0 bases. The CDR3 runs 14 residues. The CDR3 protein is CASSWDSSNYGYTF. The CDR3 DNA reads TGCGCCAGCAGCTGGGACAGTTCTAACTATGGCTACACCTTC. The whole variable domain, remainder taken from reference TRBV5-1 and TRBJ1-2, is KAGVTQTPRYLIKTRGQQVTLSCSPISGHRSVSWYQQTPGQGLQFLFEYFSETQRNKGNFPGRFSGRQFSNSRSEMNVSTLELGDSALYLCASSWDSSNYGYTFGSGTRLTVV.

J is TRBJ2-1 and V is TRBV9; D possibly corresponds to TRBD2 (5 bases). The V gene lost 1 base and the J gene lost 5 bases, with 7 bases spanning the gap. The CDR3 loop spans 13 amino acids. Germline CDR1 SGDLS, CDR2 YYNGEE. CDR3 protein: CASSVMGDNEQFF. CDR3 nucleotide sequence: TGTGCCAGCAGCGTAATGGGAGACAATGAGCAGTTCTTC.